In its sample, the clone carrying this T cell receptor beta chain was seen a few times. These data originate in a study of T cell responses to AZD1222 COVID-19 vaccine. The CDR3 is made up of 14 amino acids. The germline V gene has CDR1 LGHDT and CDR2 YNNKEL (reference sequence). J gave up 3 bases and V 4 bases, and 5 bases lay outside the gene matches. Some clones are missing from TCRdb's copy, which holds only in-frame ones; the method was immunoSEQ multiplex PCR. The sample consists of about 110,000 clones, around 90% of them appearing once. The rearrangement joins TRBV3-1 (or the pseudogene TRBV3-2) to TRBJ1-2, with TRBD1 identical over 7 bases. The receptor's source is an adult in good health. The sequencing here drew on peripheral blood, taken on day 0 of AZD1222 vaccination. DNA for the CDR3: TGTGCCAGCAGCCGACAGGGAGATGACTATGGCTACACCTTC. Its translation is CASSRQGDDYGYTF.